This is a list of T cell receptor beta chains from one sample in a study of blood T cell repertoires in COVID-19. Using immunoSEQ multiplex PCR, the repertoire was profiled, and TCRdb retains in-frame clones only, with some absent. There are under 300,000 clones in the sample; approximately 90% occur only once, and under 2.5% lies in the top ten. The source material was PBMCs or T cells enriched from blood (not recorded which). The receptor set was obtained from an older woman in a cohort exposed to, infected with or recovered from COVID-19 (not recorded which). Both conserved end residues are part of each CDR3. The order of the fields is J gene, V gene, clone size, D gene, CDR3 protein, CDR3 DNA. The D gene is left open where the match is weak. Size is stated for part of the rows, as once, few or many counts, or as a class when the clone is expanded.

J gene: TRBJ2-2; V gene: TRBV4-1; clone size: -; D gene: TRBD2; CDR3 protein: CASSQGTSGSPGELFF; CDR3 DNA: TGCGCCAGCAGCCAGGGGACTAGCGGGAGCCCCGGGGAGCTGTTTTTT
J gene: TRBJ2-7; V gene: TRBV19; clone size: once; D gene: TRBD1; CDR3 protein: CASGRGSSRYEQYF; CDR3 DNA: TGTGCCAGTGGCAGGGGGAGTAGTAGGTACGAGCAGTACTTC
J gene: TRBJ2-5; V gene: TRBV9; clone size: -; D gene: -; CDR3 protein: CASSVGAGTQETQYF; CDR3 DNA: TGTGCCAGCAGCGTAGGGGCGGGAACTCAAGAGACCCAGTACTTC
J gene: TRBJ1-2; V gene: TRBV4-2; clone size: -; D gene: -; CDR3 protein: CASSQDGAGTNYGYTF; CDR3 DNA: TGTGCCAGCAGCCAAGATGGGGCAGGGACTAACTATGGCTACACCTTC
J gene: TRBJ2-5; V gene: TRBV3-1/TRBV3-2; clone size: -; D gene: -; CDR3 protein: CASSQPDRRGKETQYF; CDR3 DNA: TGTGCCAGCAGCCAACCGGACAGACGGGGTAAAGAGACCCAGTACTTC
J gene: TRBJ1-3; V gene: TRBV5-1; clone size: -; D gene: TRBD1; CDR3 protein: CASSPLITGVGNTIYF; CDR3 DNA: TGCGCCAGCAGCCCGCTAATTACAGGGGTTGGAAACACCATATATTTT
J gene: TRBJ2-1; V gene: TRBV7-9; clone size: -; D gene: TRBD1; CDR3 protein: CASSSPTGSSYNEQFF; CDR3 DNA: TGTGCCAGCAGCTCCCCGACAGGGAGCTCCTACAATGAGCAGTTCTTC
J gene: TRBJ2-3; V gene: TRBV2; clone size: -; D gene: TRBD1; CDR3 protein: CASSGQGLDTDTQYF; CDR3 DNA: TGTGCCAGCAGTGGACAGGGCCTTGACACAGATACGCAGTATTTT
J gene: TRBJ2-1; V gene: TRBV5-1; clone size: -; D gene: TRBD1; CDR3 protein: CASSLALGTGDNEQFF; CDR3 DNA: TGCGCCAGCAGCTTGGCCCTAGGGACAGGGGACAATGAGCAGTTCTTC
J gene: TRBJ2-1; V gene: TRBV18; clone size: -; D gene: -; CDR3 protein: CASSPQDIPYNEQFF; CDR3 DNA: TGTGCCAGCTCACCACAGGACATTCCCTACAATGAGCAGTTCTTC
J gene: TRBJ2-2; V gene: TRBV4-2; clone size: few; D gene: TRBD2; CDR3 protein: CASKRTSGANTGELFF; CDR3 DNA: TGTGCCAGCAAAAGGACTAGCGGGGCGAACACCGGGGAGCTGTTTTTT
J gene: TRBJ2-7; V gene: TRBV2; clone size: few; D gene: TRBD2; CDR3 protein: CASRGLAVGEQYF; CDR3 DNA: TGTGCCAGCAGGGGACTAGCAGTGGGTGAGCAGTACTTC
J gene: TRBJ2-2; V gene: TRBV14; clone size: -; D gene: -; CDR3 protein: CASSRRGKRDSNTGELFF; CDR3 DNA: TGTGCCAGCAGCCGAAGGGGGAAGCGGGATTCGAACACCGGGGAGCTGTTTTTT